This T cell receptor (beta chain) was obtained from a study of blood T cell repertoires in COVID-19. Study-level background: Whether acute or convalescent, the COVID-19 samples came from the United States, Italy and Spain. PBMCs, B-cell-depleted T cells, or T cells provided the cDNA or gDNA that made up the material.

Germline CDR1 MDHEN, CDR2 SYDVKM. CDR3 length: 13 residues. V gave up 9 bases and J gave up 5 bases; unmatched junction bases: 8. In the source study's methods: Estimates of nucleated cell counts were drawn from the amplification of reference gene primers. The protocol was immunoSEQ multiplex PCR, while the TCRdb copy is restricted to in-frame clones and leaves out a portion. V and J calls plus clone size are reproduced from that table; the DNA served to infer D and trimming. The table has 260,000 or so clones, over 75% seen once; the top ten hold 0.65% to 0.8%. The J gene is TRBJ1-2, the V gene TRBV28, with 8 nucleotides matching TRBD1. The sequencing input was peripheral blood. The sequence derives from a human donor in a cohort sampled during active COVID-19. Here the CDR3 DNA reads TGTGCCAGTGTCCAGGGGGCGGCTTATGGCTACACCTTC. The encoded protein is CASVQGAAYGYTF.